The rows below give T cell receptor beta chains drawn from one sample of a study of CD8+ T cells in alopecia areata. Measured with immunoSEQ multiplex PCR; TCRdb has only the in-frame clones, and not every one. The sample lists around 180,000 clones, approximately 61% seen once, with around 0.92% in the top ten. The sample was CD4+ T cells sorted from blood, taken at week 24, from a patient treated with tofacitinib. Receptor source: a human donor with alopecia areata. Each CDR3 is given with its conserved first and last residue. The D gene is left open where the match is weak. Clone sizes are given selectively: once, few, many, or a class where the clone is expanded.

>TRBV5-1|TRBJ2-3|.|TRBD1
TGCGCCAGCAGCACGGACAGGCATACGCAGTATTTT
CASSTDRHTQYF
>TRBV5-4|TRBJ1-2|.|.
TGTGCCAGCAGCTTGGCACGGGGCGTCAACTATGGCTACACCTTC
CASSLARGVNYGYTF
>TRBV6-5|TRBJ2-3|few|.
TGTGCCAGCAGATTCCGGACAGAAACAGATACGCAGTATTTT
CASRFRTETDTQYF
>TRBV4-1|TRBJ2-3|.|.
TGCGCCAGCAGCCAAGATTACGGGGGAACCAAAGATACGCAGTATTTT
CASSQDYGGTKDTQYF
>TRBV6-6|TRBJ2-7|.|.
TGTGCCAGCAGCACAGATTTTTACGAGCAGTACTTC
CASSTDFYEQYF
>TRBV28|TRBJ1-1|.|.
TGTGCCAGCAATCAGGGGAAGTATGAAGCTTTCTTT
CASNQGKYEAFF
>TRBV7-2|TRBJ2-4|.|.
TGTGCCAGCAGCTTCCGCGGAGGAATAGCCAAAAACATTCAGTACTTC
CASSFRGGIAKNIQYF
>TRBV28|TRBJ1-2|.|.
TGTGCCAGCAGTTCCGCCCCTGTTTCGGGAAACTATGGCTACACCTTC
CASSSAPVSGNYGYTF
>TRBV7-2|TRBJ2-1|.|.
TGTGCCAGCAGCTTAGCTACTTCGAGCTCCTACAATGAGCAGTTCTTC
CASSLATSSSYNEQFF
>TRBV7-2|TRBJ2-3|.|.
TGTGCCAGCAGCTTGTCCGGTGGGGGAGGTTGGGATACGCAGTATTTT
CASSLSGGGGWDTQYF
>TRBV29-1|TRBJ2-6|few|.
TGCAGCGTTGAGTACAGGTTCTCTGGGGCCAACGTCCTGACTTTC
CSVEYRFSGANVLTF
>TRBV10-3|TRBJ2-7|.|TRBD1
TGTGCCATCAGGGCCGGGACAGACCAATACGAGCAGTACTTC
CAIRAGTDQYEQYF
>TRBV30|TRBJ1-1|.|.
TGTGCCTGGAGGGGGGTGGCTGAAGCTTTCTTT
CAWRGVAEAFF